A selection of T cell receptor beta chains follows, all from one sample in a study of cytomegalovirus exposure and HLA in healthy donors. Sequencing used immunoSEQ multiplex PCR; TCRdb keeps in-frame clones, though not all of them. The table includes some 130,000 clones, 75% to 85% detected once. The sample taken for sequencing was PBMCs. Receptors were obtained from a man between 18 and 35 years old in good health and CMV-seronegative. Both conserved end residues are part of each CDR3. Fields, in order: clone size, J gene, D gene, V gene, CDR3 protein, CDR3 DNA. D genes are given only for firm matches. Where a row states a size, it is once, few, many or the class of an expanded clone; other rows omit it.

-	TRBJ2-5	-	TRBV27	CASGKTVALGETQYF	TGTGCCAGCGGAAAAACAGTTGCCTTGGGAGAGACCCAGTACTTC
-	TRBJ2-1	TRBD2	TRBV14	CASSLKGLAGGGDEQFF	TGTGCCAGCAGCCTAAAAGGACTAGCGGGAGGGGGGGATGAGCAGTTCTTC
-	TRBJ1-1	-	TRBV28	CASSSHSSMNTEAFF	TGTGCCAGCAGTTCTCACAGCAGCATGAACACTGAAGCTTTCTTT
-	TRBJ2-7	-	TRBV29-1	CSVGPEQKEQYF	TGCAGCGTCGGTCCGGAGCAGAAAGAGCAGTACTTC
-	TRBJ1-2	-	TRBV28	CASTASFAGNYGYTF	TGTGCCAGCACCGCCTCTTTTGCAGGCAACTATGGCTACACCTTC
-	TRBJ2-1	TRBD2	TRBV7-8	CASSQGTSGSFSLWSEQFF	TGTGCCAGCAGCCAGGGGACTAGCGGGAGCTTTTCACTTTGGAGTGAGCAGTTCTTC
-	TRBJ2-1	-	TRBV5-1	CASSLGDIYNEQFF	TGCGCCAGCAGCTTGGGGGACATTTACAATGAGCAGTTCTTC
-	TRBJ2-1	TRBD1	TRBV29-1	CSVVGTGYNEQFF	TGCAGCGTCGTCGGGACAGGGTACAATGAGCAGTTCTTC
-	TRBJ1-5	-	TRBV29-1	CSGGEEAGQPQHF	TGCAGCGGAGGAGAAGAAGCCGGTCAGCCCCAGCATTTT
-	TRBJ1-5	TRBD1	TRBV30	CAWSVQRTGNQPQHF	TGTGCCTGGAGTGTACAAAGGACAGGGAATCAGCCCCAGCATTTT
-	TRBJ1-4	-	TRBV2	CASRYLNEKLFF	TGTGCCAGCAGATATTTGAATGAAAAACTGTTTTTT
-	TRBJ1-5	-	TRBV5-6	CASSLIGGADQPQHF	TGTGCCAGCAGCTTGATCGGAGGGGCTGATCAGCCCCAGCATTTT
few	TRBJ1-1	-	TRBV6-5	CASRLLANTEAFF	TGTGCCAGCCGTCTTTTGGCGAACACTGAAGCTTTCTTT
-	TRBJ1-6	TRBD1	TRBV19	CASSIYRGGDSPLHF	TGTGCCAGTAGTATCTACAGGGGGGGTGATTCACCCCTCCACTTT
-	TRBJ1-1	-	TRBV7-2	CASSPEGRGTEAFF	TGTGCCAGCAGCCCGGAGGGGCGAGGTACTGAAGCTTTCTTT
-	TRBJ2-3	-	TRBV10-3	CAISDRRRDVTDTQYF	TGTGCCATCAGTGATCGGAGGCGTGACGTTACAGATACGCAGTATTTT
-	TRBJ2-5	TRBD1	TRBV11-2	CASSPGQGEETQYF	TGTGCCAGCAGCCCAGGACAGGGAGAGGAGACCCAGTACTTC